A selection of T cell receptor beta chains follows, all from one sample in a study of identical twins. Using its own MiXCR run on the 5' RACE reads, TCRdb lists one record per CDR3 protein. This table holds approximately 620,000 distinct CDR3 sequences, around 8.3% found once. These data were also filed under a second study, of yellow fever vaccine responses in identical twins.

The specimen sequenced was PBMCs. The receptors come from a woman in her late teens or twenties in good health. Both conserved end residues are part of each CDR3. The D gene is left open where the match is weak. Clone size is not always given. Where it is, it says once, few, many or a class for expanded clones.

-	TRBV7-2	-	TRBJ2-3	CASRPDSRLIVTQYF	TGTGCCAGCAGGCCAGACAGCCGTTTAATCGTTACGCAGTATTTT
-	TRBV20-1	TRBD1	TRBJ2-7	CSARPGTGKYEQYF	TGCAGTGCGCGACCAGGGACAGGGAAGTACGAGCAGTACTTC
few	TRBV11-1	TRBD1	TRBJ2-7	CASSSGQDASYEQYF	TGTGCCAGCAGCTCCGGACAGGATGCCTCCTACGAGCAGTACTTC
-	TRBV15	-	TRBJ2-6	CATSSTGSYSGANVLTF	TGTGCCACCAGCAGTACCGGGTCATACTCTGGGGCCAACGTCCTGACTTTC
-	TRBV7-2	-	TRBJ2-5	CASTHRILGETQYF	TGTGCCAGCACCCATCGAATCCTGGGAGAGACCCAGTACTTC
-	TRBV6-2/TRBV6-3	TRBD1	TRBJ2-1	CASSYPLTGGIEQFF	TGTGCCAGCAGTTACCCCTTGACAGGGGGTATCGAGCAGTTCTTC
few	TRBV5-1	-	TRBJ1-6	CASSLAGADYNSPLHF	TGCGCCAGCAGCTTGGCCGGGGCCGACTATAATTCACCCCTCCACTTT
many	TRBV11-2	TRBD1	TRBJ2-3	CASSPRDRPSTDTQYF	TGTGCCAGCAGCCCTCGGGACAGACCTAGCACAGATACGCAGTATTTT
few	TRBV29-1	-	TRBJ2-1	CSNDLVSRYNEQFF	TGCAGCAACGACCTTGTCAGCCGATACAATGAGCAGTTCTTC
few	TRBV29-1	-	TRBJ1-2	CSVEKGGYTF	TGCAGCGTTGAAAAGGGAGGCTACACCTTC
-	TRBV15	TRBD1	TRBJ2-7	CATSRGVWDSGSYEQYF	TGTGCCACCAGCAGAGGGGTTTGGGACAGTGGGTCCTACGAGCAGTACTTC
-	TRBV7-9	-	TRBJ2-1	CASSLKQTLYNEQFF	TGTGCCAGCAGCTTAAAACAGACGTTATACAATGAGCAGTTCTTC
few	TRBV7-2	-	TRBJ1-4	CASSLGAQNEKLFF	TGTGCCAGCAGCTTAGGGGCCCAGAATGAAAAACTGTTTTTT
few	TRBV27	TRBD1	TRBJ1-6	CASSLRDRVSGSPLHF	TGTGCCAGCAGTTTAAGAGACAGGGTATCAGGTTCACCCCTCCACTTT
-	TRBV14	-	TRBJ2-5	CASSQVLMGSQYF	TGTGCCAGCAGCCAAGTCCTCATGGGGTCACAGTACTTC
many	TRBV4-3	TRBD2	TRBJ2-3	CASSQGLAGTDTQYF	TGCGCCAGCAGCCAGGGACTAGCGGGGACAGATACGCAGTATTTT
many	TRBV7-2	TRBD1	TRBJ2-7	CASSFTGTGTAYEQYF	TGTGCCAGCAGCTTCACGGGGACCGGGACAGCCTACGAGCAGTACTTC
-	TRBV9	-	TRBJ2-5	CASSRGDYQETQYF	TGTGCCAGCAGCCGCGGCGATTACCAAGAGACCCAGTACTTC
-	TRBV20-1	TRBD2	TRBJ2-1	CSVPPPTSGRGDEQFF	TGCAGTGTTCCACCCCCGACTAGCGGGAGAGGCGATGAGCAGTTCTTC
-	TRBV29-1	-	TRBJ2-3	CSVVLPTDTQYF	TGCAGCGTTGTGCTCCCCACAGATACGCAGTATTTT
few	TRBV28	-	TRBJ2-7	CASNPRGSYEQYF	TGTGCCAGCAATCCTCGAGGGTCCTACGAGCAGTACTTC
few	TRBV21-1	-	TRBJ1-5	CASSQPKGGDQPQHF	TGTGCCAGCAGCCAACCCAAGGGGGGGGATCAGCCCCAGCATTTT